This TCR beta chain is drawn from a study of blood T cell repertoires in COVID-19. The germline CDR1 and CDR2 sequences are SGHRS and YFSETQ. The CDR3 runs to 15 residues. The ends lost 4 bases at V and 0 bases at J; junction bases unmatched: 2. This table comes from immunoSEQ multiplex PCR, and its TCRdb copy is limited to in-frame clones, with some not included. The table shows more than 300,000 clones, with approximately 90% occurring only once. This sequence joins TRBV5-1 and TRBJ1-3; 9 bases map to TRBD1. What was sequenced was PBMCs or T cells enriched from blood (not recorded which). The TCR sequence derives from a woman aged 40 to 50 who had been exposed to COVID-19. The CDR3 DNA is TGCGCCAGCAGCGGGACAGGGACCTCTGGAAACACCATATATTTT. Its translation: CASSGTGTSGNTIYF.